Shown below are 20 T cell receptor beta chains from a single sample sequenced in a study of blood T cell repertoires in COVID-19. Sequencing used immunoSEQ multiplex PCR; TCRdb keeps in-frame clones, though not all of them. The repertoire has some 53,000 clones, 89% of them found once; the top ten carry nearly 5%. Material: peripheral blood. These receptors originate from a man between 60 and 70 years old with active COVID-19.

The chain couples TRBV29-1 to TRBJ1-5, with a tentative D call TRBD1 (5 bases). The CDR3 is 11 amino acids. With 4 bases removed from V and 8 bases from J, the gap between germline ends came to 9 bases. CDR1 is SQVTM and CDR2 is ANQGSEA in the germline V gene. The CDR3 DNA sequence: TGCAGCGTTGGTCAGGGCGAGCCCCAGCATTTT. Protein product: CSVGQGEPQHF.

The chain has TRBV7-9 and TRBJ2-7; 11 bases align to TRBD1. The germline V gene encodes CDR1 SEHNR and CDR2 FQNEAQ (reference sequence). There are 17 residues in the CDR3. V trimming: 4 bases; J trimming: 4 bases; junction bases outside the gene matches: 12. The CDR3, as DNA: TGTGCCAGCAGCTGGACAGGGGGCTCATCTCTACCATACGAGCAGTACTTC. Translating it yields CASSWTGGSSLPYEQYF.

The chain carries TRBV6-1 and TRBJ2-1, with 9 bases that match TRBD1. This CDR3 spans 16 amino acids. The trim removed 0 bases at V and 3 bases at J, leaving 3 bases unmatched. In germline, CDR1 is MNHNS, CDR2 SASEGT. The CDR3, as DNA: TGTGCCAGCAGTGAAGCTGGGACAGGGATCTACAATGAGCAGTTCTTC. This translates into CASSEAGTGIYNEQFF.

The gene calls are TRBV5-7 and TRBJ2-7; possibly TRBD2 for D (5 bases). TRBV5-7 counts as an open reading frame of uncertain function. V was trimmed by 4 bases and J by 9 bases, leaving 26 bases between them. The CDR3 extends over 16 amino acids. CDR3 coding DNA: TGTGCCAGCAGCCACCCTATGGACGGACTCGATTTGTGGCAGTACTTC. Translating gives CASSHPMDGLDLWQYF.

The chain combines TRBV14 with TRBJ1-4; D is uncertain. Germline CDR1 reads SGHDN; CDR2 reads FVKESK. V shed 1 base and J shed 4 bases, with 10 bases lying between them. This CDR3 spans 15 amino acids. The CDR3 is CASSQGWSSNEKLFF. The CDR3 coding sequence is TGTGCCAGCAGCCAAGGGTGGAGCAGTAATGAAAAACTGTTTTTT.

The CDR3: CASSLPSGVPYNEQFF. DNA of the CDR3: TGTGCCAGCAGTTTACCCTCAGGGGTCCCCTACAATGAGCAGTTCTTC. This sequence joins TRBV28 and TRBJ2-1, with D possibly matching TRBD1 (6 bases). CDR1 and CDR2 (germline): MDHEN, SYDVKM. Trimming shortened V by 2 bases and J by 2 bases, and 13 bases separated the two germline ends. This CDR3 is 16 amino acids long.

This chain's CDR3 is CASSQVPRRNTDTQYF. The CDR3 DNA reads TGTGCCAGCAGCCAAGTGCCGCGGCGGAATACAGATACGCAGTATTTT. The V and J genes are TRBV14 and TRBJ2-3; D not certain. Germline CDR1 and CDR2: SGHDN and FVKESK. The CDR3 extends over 16 amino acids. V gave up 1 base and J gave up 3 bases, with 14 bases separating them. The variable domain in full, with the rest retrieved from reference TRBV14 and TRBJ2-3, is EAGVTQFPSHSVIEKGQTVTLRCDPISGHDNLYWYRRVMGKEIKFLLHFVKESKQDESGMPNNRFLAERTGGTYSTLKVQPAELEDSGVYFCASSQVPRRNTDTQYFGPGTRLTVL.

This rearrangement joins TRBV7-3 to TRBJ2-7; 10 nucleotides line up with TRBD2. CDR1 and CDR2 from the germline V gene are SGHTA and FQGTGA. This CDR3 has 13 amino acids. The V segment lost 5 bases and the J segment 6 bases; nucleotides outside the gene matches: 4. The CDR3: CASSRSGRAEQYF. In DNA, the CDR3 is TGTGCCAGCAGCAGAAGCGGGAGGGCCGAGCAGTACTTC.

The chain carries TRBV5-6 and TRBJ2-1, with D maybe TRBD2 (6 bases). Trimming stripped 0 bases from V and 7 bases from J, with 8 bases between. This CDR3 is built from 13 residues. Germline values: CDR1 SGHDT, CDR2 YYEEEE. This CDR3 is CASSLAAGNEQFF. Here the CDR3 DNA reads TGTGCCAGCAGCTTGGCGGCGGGGAATGAGCAGTTCTTC.

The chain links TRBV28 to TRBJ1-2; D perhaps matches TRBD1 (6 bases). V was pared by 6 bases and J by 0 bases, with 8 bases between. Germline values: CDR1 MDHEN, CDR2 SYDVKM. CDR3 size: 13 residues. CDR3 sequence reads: CASSRTANYGYTF. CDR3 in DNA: TGTGCCAGCAGCCGGACAGCTAACTATGGCTACACCTTC.

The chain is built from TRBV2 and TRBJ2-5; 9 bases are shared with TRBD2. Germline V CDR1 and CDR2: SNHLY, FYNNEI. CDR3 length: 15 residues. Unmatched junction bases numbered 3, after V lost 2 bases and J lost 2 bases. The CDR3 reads CASSESAGGQETQYF. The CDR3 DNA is TGTGCCAGCAGTGAATCAGCGGGAGGACAAGAGACCCAGTACTTC.

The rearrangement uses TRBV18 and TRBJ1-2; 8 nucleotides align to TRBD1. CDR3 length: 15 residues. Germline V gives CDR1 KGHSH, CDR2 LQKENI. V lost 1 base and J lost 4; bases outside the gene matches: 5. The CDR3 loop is CASSPQQGVGYGYTF. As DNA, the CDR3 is TGTGCCAGCTCACCACAACAGGGGGTTGGCTATGGCTACACCTTC.

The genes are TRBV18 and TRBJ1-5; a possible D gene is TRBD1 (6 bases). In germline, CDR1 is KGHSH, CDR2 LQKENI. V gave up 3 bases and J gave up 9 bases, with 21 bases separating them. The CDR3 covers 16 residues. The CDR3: CASSPQGPSGGAPQHF. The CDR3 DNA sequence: TGTGCCAGCTCACCTCAGGGGCCCTCGGGGGGAGCGCCCCAGCATTTT.

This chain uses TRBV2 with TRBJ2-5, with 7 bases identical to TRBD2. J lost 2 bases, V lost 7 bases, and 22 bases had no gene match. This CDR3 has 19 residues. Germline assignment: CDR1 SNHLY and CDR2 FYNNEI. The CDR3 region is CASTWTREGTSSGQETQYF. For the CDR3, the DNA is TGTGCCAGCACCTGGACAAGGGAGGGTACTAGCTCGGGTCAAGAGACCCAGTACTTC.

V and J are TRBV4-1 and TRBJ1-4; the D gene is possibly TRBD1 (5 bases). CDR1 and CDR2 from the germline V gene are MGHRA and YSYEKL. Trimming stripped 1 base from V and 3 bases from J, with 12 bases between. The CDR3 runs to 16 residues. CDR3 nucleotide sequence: TGCGCCAGCAGCCAAGTCGGGGGGTTGGCTAATGAAAAACTGTTTTTT. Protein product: CASSQVGGLANEKLFF.

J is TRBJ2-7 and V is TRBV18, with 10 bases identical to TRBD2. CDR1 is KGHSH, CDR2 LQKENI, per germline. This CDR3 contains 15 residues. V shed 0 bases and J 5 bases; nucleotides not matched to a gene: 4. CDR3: CASSPPASGSHEQYF. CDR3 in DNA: TGTGCCAGCTCACCACCGGCTAGCGGGAGCCACGAGCAGTACTTC.

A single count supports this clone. Here the CDR3 reads CASSQVGQGYNEQFF. The CDR3 region has the DNA TGCGCCAGCAGCCAAGTGGGACAGGGCTACAATGAGCAGTTCTTC. This rearrangement joins TRBV4-3 to TRBJ2-1; TRBD1 matches at 9 bases. CDR1 LGHNA and CDR2 YSLEER come from the germline V gene. This CDR3 comprises 15 residues. V was pared by 1 base and J by 3 bases, with 1 base of the junction left unmatched.

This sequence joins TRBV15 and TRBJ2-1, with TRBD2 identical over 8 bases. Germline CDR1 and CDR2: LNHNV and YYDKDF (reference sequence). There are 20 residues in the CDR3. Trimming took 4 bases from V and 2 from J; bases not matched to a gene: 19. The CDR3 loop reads CATSTLDGVSGNGPYNEQFF. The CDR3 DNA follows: TGTGCCACCAGCACTTTGGACGGTGTTAGCGGGAATGGTCCCTACAATGAGCAGTTCTTC. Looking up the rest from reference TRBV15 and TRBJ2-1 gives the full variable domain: DAMVIQNPRYQVTQFGKPVTLSCSQTLNHNVMYWYQQKSSQAPKLLFHYYDKDFNNEADTPDNFQSRRPNTSFCFLDIRSPGLGDTAMYLCATSTLDGVSGNGPYNEQFFGPGTRLTVL.

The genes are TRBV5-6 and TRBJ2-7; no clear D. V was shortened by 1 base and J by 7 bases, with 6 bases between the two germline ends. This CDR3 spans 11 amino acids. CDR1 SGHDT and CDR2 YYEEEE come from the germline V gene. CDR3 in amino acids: CASSLFREQYF. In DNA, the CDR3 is TGTGCCAGCAGCTTGTTTCGGGAGCAGTACTTC.

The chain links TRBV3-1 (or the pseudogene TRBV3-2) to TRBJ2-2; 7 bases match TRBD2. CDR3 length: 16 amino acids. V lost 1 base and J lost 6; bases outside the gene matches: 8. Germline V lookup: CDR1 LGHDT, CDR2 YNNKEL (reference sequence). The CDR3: CASSQVLSSGAGELFF. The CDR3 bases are TGTGCCAGCAGCCAAGTTTTATCTAGCGGAGCCGGGGAGCTGTTTTTT.